This TCR beta chain was recorded in a study of control samples from healthy donors and cancer patients. Sequenced by immunoSEQ multiplex PCR; TCRdb stores in-frame clones only, minus some. The data contain about 410,000 clones, approximately 90% of them singletons. There are 14 residues in the CDR3. Trimming cost V 1 base and J 7 bases; bases outside gene matches: 5. The germline V gene encodes CDR1 SGHTA and CDR2 FQGNSA. Sequencing input: PBMCs. The chain links TRBV7-2 to TRBJ2-3; TRBD2 agrees at 7 bases. The TCR originated in a man aged 35 to 55 with head and neck cancer. The CDR3, as DNA: TGTGCCAGCAGCTTAGTTCTAGCGGCCAATACGCAGTATTTT. This encodes CASSLVLAANTQYF.